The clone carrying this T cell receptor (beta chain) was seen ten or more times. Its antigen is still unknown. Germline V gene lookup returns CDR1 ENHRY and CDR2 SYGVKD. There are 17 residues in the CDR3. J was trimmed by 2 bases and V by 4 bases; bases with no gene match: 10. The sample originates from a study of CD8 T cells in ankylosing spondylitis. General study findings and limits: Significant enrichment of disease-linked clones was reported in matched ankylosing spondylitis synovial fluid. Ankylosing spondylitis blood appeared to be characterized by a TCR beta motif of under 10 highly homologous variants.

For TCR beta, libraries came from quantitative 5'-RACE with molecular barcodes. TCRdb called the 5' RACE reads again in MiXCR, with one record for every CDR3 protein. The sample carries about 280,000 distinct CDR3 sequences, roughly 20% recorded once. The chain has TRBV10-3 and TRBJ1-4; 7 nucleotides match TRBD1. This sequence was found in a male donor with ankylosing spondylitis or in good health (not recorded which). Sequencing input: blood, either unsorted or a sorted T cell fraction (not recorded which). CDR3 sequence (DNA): TGTGCCATCAGTGTGGGACAGCAGAGTAAGACTAATGAAAAACTGTTTTTT. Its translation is CAISVGQQSKTNEKLFF.